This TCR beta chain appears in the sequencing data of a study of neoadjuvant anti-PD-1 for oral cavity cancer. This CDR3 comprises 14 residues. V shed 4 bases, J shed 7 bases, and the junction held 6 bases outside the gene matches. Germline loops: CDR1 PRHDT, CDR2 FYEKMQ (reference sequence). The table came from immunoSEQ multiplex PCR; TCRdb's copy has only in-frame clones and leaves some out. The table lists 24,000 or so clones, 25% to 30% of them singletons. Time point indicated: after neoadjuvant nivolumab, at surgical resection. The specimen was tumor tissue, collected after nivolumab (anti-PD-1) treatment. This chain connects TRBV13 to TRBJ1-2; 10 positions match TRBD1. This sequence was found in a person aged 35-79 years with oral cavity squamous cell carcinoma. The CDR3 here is CASSSVGQGFGYTF. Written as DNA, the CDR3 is TGTGCCAGCAGCTCGGTGGGACAGGGGTTTGGCTACACCTTC.